A selection of T cell receptor beta chains follows, all from one sample in a study of T cells after yellow fever vaccination. TCRdb reanalysed the 5' RACE reads using MiXCR and keeps one entry per CDR3 protein. Seen here are about 340,000 distinct CDR3 sequences, 3.5% to 4.5% observed once, and the top ten hold 20% to 30%. Sequenced material: PBMCs, taken 5 days after the yellow fever booster vaccination. The receptors come from a man aged 18-30 years who received the YFV17D yellow fever vaccine. The CDR3 runs from the conserved cysteine through the conserved F or W. The order of the fields is D gene, V gene, J gene, clone size, CDR3 length, CDR3 protein, CDR3 DNA. A D gene is named only where the DNA matches it firmly. The size field is filled for only some rows; it gives once, few, many or a size class.

TRBD1	TRBV9	TRBJ2-4	many	14	CASSARDRGDIQYF	TGTGCCAGCAGCGCAAGGGACAGGGGAGACATTCAGTACTTC
TRBD2	TRBV6-5	TRBJ2-1	many	15	CASRTASGGANEQFF	TGTGCCAGCAGGACCGCTAGCGGGGGGGCCAATGAGCAGTTCTTC
TRBD1	TRBV11-2	TRBJ2-1	many	15	CASSPLGQAYNEQFF	TGTGCCAGCAGCCCCCTAGGACAGGCATACAATGAGCAGTTCTTC
TRBD1	TRBV20-1	TRBJ2-3	many	13	CSAETGSTDTQYF	TGCAGTGCCGAGACAGGGAGCACAGATACGCAGTATTTT
TRBD1	TRBV10-3	TRBJ1-1	few	14	CAISRDRGNTEAFF	TGTGCCATCAGTAGGGACAGGGGCAACACTGAAGCTTTCTTT
-	TRBV6-5	TRBJ2-2	few	14	CASSYRVGTGELFF	TGTGCCAGCAGTTACAGGGTTGGCACCGGGGAGCTGTTTTTT
-	TRBV19	TRBJ2-7	few	13	CASRGPPTYEQYF	TGTGCCAGTCGTGGGCCACCGACCTACGAGCAGTACTTC
TRBD1	TRBV5-1	TRBJ2-7	few	15	CASSLPDRAWDEQYF	TGCGCCAGCAGCCTTCCCGACAGGGCTTGGGACGAGCAGTACTTC
-	TRBV5-1	TRBJ1-5	-	15	CASSREGLSNQPQHF	TGCGCCAGCAGCCGGGAGGGCCTTAGCAATCAGCCCCAGCATTTT
TRBD1	TRBV4-3	TRBJ1-1	-	16	CASSQDLGDRVPEAFF	TGCGCCAGCAGCCAAGATTTGGGCGACAGGGTCCCTGAAGCTTTCTTT
TRBD1	TRBV7-9	TRBJ2-1	many	15	CASSLAGTATNEQFF	TGTGCCAGCAGCTTGGCCGGGACAGCGACCAATGAGCAGTTCTTC
TRBD1	TRBV7-9	TRBJ1-5	few	17	CASRLTGTAYSNQPQHF	TGTGCCAGCAGGTTGACAGGGACCGCTTATAGCAATCAGCCCCAGCATTTT
-	TRBV18	TRBJ1-1	many	12	CASSPFLGEAFF	TGTGCCAGCTCACCATTCCTAGGTGAAGCTTTCTTT
-	TRBV20-1	TRBJ2-7	many	12	CSARVGVYEQYF	TGCAGTGCTAGAGTCGGGGTCTACGAGCAGTACTTC
TRBD2	TRBV20-1	TRBJ2-1	many	15	CSARDSAGAYNEQFF	TGCAGTGCTAGAGATTCGGCGGGAGCCTACAATGAGCAGTTCTTC
-	TRBV6-6	TRBJ2-2	-	19	CASSYGPWARAASTGELFF	TGTGCCAGCAGTTACGGGCCATGGGCTAGGGCCGCGAGCACCGGGGAGCTGTTTTTT
TRBD1	TRBV9	TRBJ1-4	few	14	CASSAYRGGEKLFF	TGTGCCAGCAGCGCATACAGGGGAGGTGAAAAACTGTTTTTT
-	TRBV12-3/TRBV12-4	TRBJ2-5	few	13	CASNWGERETQYF	TGTGCCAGCAATTGGGGGGAAAGAGAGACCCAGTACTTC
-	TRBV4-2	TRBJ2-5	few	15	CASSYGEAGDETQYF	TGTGCCAGCAGCTACGGGGAGGCAGGGGACGAAACCCAGTACTTC
-	TRBV10-3	TRBJ1-3	-	14	CAMRPGTVENTIYF	TGTGCCATGAGGCCGGGGACGGTCGAAAACACCATATATTTT
-	TRBV30	TRBJ2-5	few	12	CAWSVVEETQYF	TGTGCCTGGAGTGTGGTCGAAGAGACCCAGTACTTC
-	TRBV20-1	TRBJ2-1	few	13	CSAAGRSYNEQFF	TGCAGTGCTGCGGGCCGCTCCTACAATGAGCAGTTCTTC
-	TRBV6-5	TRBJ1-4	-	20	CASTIKSRVVMDTTNEKLFF	TGTGCCAGCACTATCAAAAGTAGAGTTGTAATGGATACCACTAATGAAAAACTGTTTTTT
-	TRBV7-9	TRBJ2-1	few	15	CASSFLSSGSNEQFF	TGTGCCAGCAGCTTCCTCTCTTCGGGGAGCAATGAGCAGTTCTTC
TRBD1	TRBV28	TRBJ1-2	-	14	CASSSGQGDAGYTF	TGTGCCAGCAGTTCGGGACAGGGGGACGCTGGCTACACCTTC
-	TRBV3-1	TRBJ2-5	-	15	CASSQDLAEQETQYF	TGTGCCAGCAGCCAAGATCTGGCAGAACAAGAGACCCAGTACTTC
TRBD1	TRBV7-2	TRBJ1-1	-	14	CASRDRGENTEAFF	TGTGCCAGCAGGGACAGGGGGGAGAACACTGAAGCTTTCTTT
TRBD2	TRBV12-3/TRBV12-4	TRBJ2-5	-	14	CASSWTSGEETQYF	TGTGCCAGCAGTTGGACTAGCGGGGAAGAGACCCAGTACTTC
TRBD1	TRBV9	TRBJ2-3	-	17	CASSPKDRVRSADTQYF	TGTGCCAGCAGCCCCAAGGACAGGGTTCGATCGGCGGATACGCAGTATTTT
-	TRBV5-6	TRBJ1-1	few	15	CASSPRPQPDTEAFF	TGTGCCAGCTCTCCCCGGCCACAGCCGGACACTGAAGCTTTCTTT
TRBD1	TRBV9	TRBJ2-6	few	15	CASSEGQTGANVLTF	TGTGCCAGCAGCGAGGGACAGACTGGGGCCAACGTCCTGACTTTC
-	TRBV7-2	TRBJ2-1	few	16	CASSLIPGGHYNEQFF	TGTGCCAGCAGCTTGATTCCTGGGGGGCACTACAATGAGCAGTTCTTC
-	TRBV5-1	TRBJ2-5	many	12	CASSRVQETQYF	TGCGCCAGCAGCCGGGTCCAAGAGACCCAGTACTTC
-	TRBV7-8	TRBJ2-1	many	14	CASSPYVSNNEQFF	TGTGCCAGCAGCCCGTATGTGAGCAACAATGAGCAGTTCTTC